This T cell receptor (beta chain) was retrieved from a study of cytomegalovirus exposure and HLA in healthy donors. In the study overall: As an earlier analysis found, some 180 million T cells yielded about 120 million unique TCR beta sequences. Study-wide points: Association with HLA alleles at 0.05 false discovery rate was found for approximately 18,000 TCR beta sequences in a later analysis. The classifier was said to identify cytomegalovirus status with high specificity and sensitivity. Analyzed later, association rates of TCRs varied across HLA loci, with DRB1 most and HLA-C fewest.

About this clone itself: Its antigen is unknown.

V shed 0 bases and J shed 2 bases, with 9 bases lying between them. CDR3 length: 15 residues. Germline-derived CDR1 and CDR2 are SGHDT and YYEEEE. Amplification used 60 Vbeta primers and 13 Jbeta primers. Clones were read by immunoSEQ multiplex PCR, and TCRdb kept only the in-frame ones, dropping some. The sample holds around 100,000 clones; around 80% are singletons and the top ten take approximately 7.5%. The clonotype originates from a man aged 25 to 40 in good health and CMV-seronegative. What was sequenced was PBMCs. This chain links TRBV5-6 with TRBJ2-1, with D perhaps TRBD2 (6 bases). CDR3 nucleotide sequence: TGTGCCAGCAGCTTGGATGGGGGGACCTACAATGAGCAGTTCTTC. Its translation: CASSLDGGTYNEQFF.